Listed below are T cell receptor beta chains from one sample, sequenced in a study of response to subunit inactivated influenza vaccine. TCRdb independently ran MiXCR on the RT-PCR reads; one entry per CDR3 protein. The table has more than 450,000 distinct CDR3 sequences, over 9% seen once. These sequences were also reported in another study, on T cells expressing NK-cell markers.

Material: PBMCs from blood, obtained on the day of vaccination. The receptors come from a man aged 45-65 years who received an inactivated influenza vaccine. The CDR3 runs from the conserved cysteine through the conserved F or W. The order of the fields is J gene, clone size, V gene, D gene, CDR3 protein, CDR3 DNA. A D gene is named only where the DNA matches it firmly. Clone size is stated in some rows and not others, as once, few, many or a class when expanded.

J: TRBJ1-6; size: few; V: TRBV20-1; D: NA; CDR3: CSARRQGDSPLHF; DNA: TGCAGTGCTAGGCGTCAGGGCGATTCACCCCTCCACTTT
J: TRBJ1-2; size: few; V: TRBV5-1; D: TRBD1; CDR3: CASSLTGQGYGYTF; DNA: TGCGCCAGCAGCTTGACGGGACAGGGATATGGCTACACCTTC
J: TRBJ2-2; size: NA; V: TRBV12-3/TRBV12-4; D: TRBD2; CDR3: CASTWGGGSPGELFF; DNA: TGTGCCAGCACCTGGGGCGGCGGGAGTCCCGGGGAGCTGTTTTTT
J: TRBJ2-5; size: few; V: TRBV7-9; D: NA; CDR3: CASSHWGPRETQYF; DNA: TGTGCCAGCAGCCACTGGGGGCCCCGAGAGACCCAGTACTTC
J: TRBJ2-1; size: many; V: TRBV11-2; D: NA; CDR3: CASSLDQGKYNEQFF; DNA: TGTGCCAGCAGCTTAGATCAGGGCAAATACAATGAGCAGTTCTTC
J: TRBJ1-5; size: NA; V: TRBV12-3/TRBV12-4; D: NA; CDR3: CASRQGWDQPQHF; DNA: TGTGCCAGCAGACAGGGTTGGGATCAGCCCCAGCATTTT
J: TRBJ1-5; size: few; V: TRBV6-6; D: NA; CDR3: CASSRGKSQPQHF; DNA: TGTGCCAGCAGCCGGGGGAAGTCTCAGCCCCAGCATTTT
J: TRBJ1-3; size: NA; V: TRBV12-3/TRBV12-4; D: TRBD1; CDR3: CASRQGPSGNTIYF; DNA: TGTGCCAGTAGACAGGGCCCCTCTGGAAACACCATATATTTT
J: TRBJ1-6; size: few; V: TRBV7-6; D: NA; CDR3: CASSLGSSSYNSPLHF; DNA: TGTGCCAGCAGCTTAGGGTCGAGCTCCTATAATTCACCCCTCCACTTT
J: TRBJ2-5; size: few; V: TRBV19; D: NA; CDR3: CASSAQWGIETQYF; DNA: TGTGCCAGTAGCGCCCAGTGGGGGATAGAGACCCAGTACTTC
J: TRBJ2-1; size: NA; V: TRBV7-8; D: TRBD2; CDR3: CASSLLWTSGDNEQFF; DNA: TGTGCCAGCAGTTTACTATGGACTAGCGGGGACAATGAGCAGTTCTTC
J: TRBJ1-2; size: few; V: TRBV14; D: TRBD1; CDR3: CASSLPGQDYYGYTF; DNA: TGTGCCAGCAGCCTACCGGGACAGGACTACTATGGCTACACCTTC
J: TRBJ1-2; size: few; V: TRBV24-1; D: NA; CDR3: CATSQGREWDGYTF; DNA: TGTGCCACCAGTCAAGGCAGGGAGTGGGATGGCTACACCTTC
J: TRBJ2-6; size: many; V: TRBV15; D: TRBD1; CDR3: CATVGTGGPGANVLTF; DNA: TGTGCCACCGTCGGGACAGGGGGACCTGGGGCCAACGTCCTGACTTTC
J: TRBJ2-5; size: many; V: TRBV4-3; D: TRBD1; CDR3: CASSQWDRGRERETQYF; DNA: TGCGCCAGCAGCCAGTGGGACAGGGGGCGGGAAAGAGAGACCCAGTACTTC
J: TRBJ2-1; size: NA; V: TRBV7-8; D: NA; CDR3: CATYDLRGPYNEQFF; DNA: TGTGCCACATATGACCTCCGGGGCCCCTACAATGAGCAGTTCTTC
J: TRBJ2-7; size: few; V: TRBV7-2; D: NA; CDR3: CASSFQGMTYEQYF; DNA: TGTGCCAGCAGCTTCCAGGGGATGACCTACGAGCAGTACTTC
J: TRBJ2-2; size: few; V: TRBV7-2; D: NA; CDR3: CASSSDRPTGELFF; DNA: TGTGCCAGCAGCTCGGACAGACCTACCGGGGAGCTGTTTTTT
J: TRBJ2-7; size: NA; V: TRBV29-1; D: NA; CDR3: CSVGASSYEQYF; DNA: TGCAGCGTTGGGGCAAGCTCCTACGAGCAGTACTTC
J: TRBJ2-7; size: many; V: TRBV3-1; D: NA; CDR3: CASSQELYDYEQYF; DNA: TGTGCCAGCAGCCAAGAACTGTACGATTACGAGCAGTACTTC
J: TRBJ2-1; size: many; V: TRBV12-3/TRBV12-4; D: TRBD2; CDR3: CASSLGRERAEQFF; DNA: TGTGCCAGCAGTTTGGGGCGGGAGCGGGCTGAGCAGTTCTTC
J: TRBJ2-3; size: NA; V: TRBV18; D: NA; CDR3: CASSLQVPGTTDTQYF; DNA: TGTGCCAGCTCACTACAAGTGCCGGGCACCACAGATACGCAGTATTTT
J: TRBJ1-4; size: few; V: TRBV6-5; D: NA; CDR3: CASSSSGTAYGKLFF; DNA: TGTGCCAGCAGCTCCTCCGGGACTGCCTATGGAAAACTGTTTTTT
J: TRBJ1-4; size: few; V: TRBV5-5; D: NA; CDR3: CASSLVRGTTNEKLFF; DNA: TGTGCCAGCAGCTTGGTCCGCGGGACAACTAATGAAAAACTGTTTTTT
J: TRBJ1-2; size: few; V: TRBV20-1; D: NA; CDR3: CSAPPQGGYGYTF; DNA: TGCAGTGCCCCACCACAGGGAGGCTATGGCTACACCTTC
J: TRBJ2-1; size: NA; V: TRBV6-2/TRBV6-3; D: NA; CDR3: CASRLQTGKFHEQFF; DNA: TGTGCCAGCAGGCTCCAGACAGGAAAGTTCCATGAGCAGTTCTTC
J: TRBJ2-3; size: few; V: TRBV4-3; D: NA; CDR3: CASSQEKRIGQPFTDTQYF; DNA: TGCGCCAGCAGCCAAGAAAAACGAATTGGACAGCCCTTCACAGATACGCAGTATTTT
J: TRBJ2-7; size: few; V: TRBV20-1; D: NA; CDR3: CSALRDGPYEQYF; DNA: TGCAGTGCCCTCCGGGACGGTCCCTACGAGCAGTACTTC
J: TRBJ2-7; size: NA; V: TRBV6-5; D: TRBD1; CDR3: CASSFNRGLGEQYF; DNA: TGTGCCAGCAGTTTCAACAGGGGGCTCGGCGAGCAGTACTTC
J: TRBJ2-1; size: once; V: TRBV20-1; D: TRBD1; CDR3: CSATKTGLYNEQFF; DNA: TGCAGTGCTACTAAGACAGGGCTCTACAATGAGCAGTTCTTC
J: TRBJ2-2; size: NA; V: TRBV14; D: NA; CDR3: CASSQAWDFGVPLNTGELFF; DNA: TGTGCCAGCAGCCAAGCCTGGGACTTCGGTGTCCCGTTGAACACCGGGGAGCTGTTTTTT
J: TRBJ2-1; size: NA; V: TRBV6-1; D: TRBD1; CDR3: CASSLRDRGPTNEQFF; DNA: TGTGCCAGCAGTCTTAGGGACAGGGGGCCGACGAATGAGCAGTTCTTC
J: TRBJ1-3; size: NA; V: TRBV7-2; D: NA; CDR3: CASSVQLSDTIYF; DNA: TGTGCCAGCAGCGTTCAGCTGTCAGACACCATATATTTT
J: TRBJ2-5; size: many; V: TRBV19; D: NA; CDR3: CASSMGSKTSQETQYF; DNA: TGTGCCAGTAGTATGGGGTCCAAGACCTCCCAAGAGACCCAGTACTTC
J: TRBJ2-2; size: many; V: TRBV6-2/TRBV6-3; D: NA; CDR3: CASSGLNTGELFF; DNA: TGTGCCAGCAGTGGCCTTAACACCGGGGAGCTGTTTTTT
J: TRBJ2-5; size: NA; V: TRBV5-1; D: TRBD1; CDR3: CASSLARAGGAETQYF; DNA: TGCGCCAGCAGCTTGGCCCGGGCAGGGGGCGCAGAGACCCAGTACTTC
J: TRBJ2-2; size: NA; V: TRBV5-1; D: TRBD1; CDR3: CASSWGQGKTGELFF; DNA: TGCGCCAGCAGCTGGGGACAGGGAAAAACCGGGGAGCTGTTTTTT
J: TRBJ2-4; size: few; V: TRBV11-2; D: NA; CDR3: CASSSRAGLDLAKNIQYF; DNA: TGTGCCAGCAGCTCCCGGGCGGGGCTGGATCTAGCCAAAAACATTCAGTACTTC
J: TRBJ2-1; size: NA; V: TRBV11-2; D: NA; CDR3: CASSPVGGDYNEQFF; DNA: TGTGCCAGCAGCCCGGTTGGCGGTGACTACAATGAGCAGTTCTTC
J: TRBJ2-3; size: few; V: TRBV28; D: TRBD2; CDR3: CASSSLAGAEDTQYF; DNA: TGTGCCAGCAGTTCCCTAGCGGGAGCCGAGGATACGCAGTATTTT
J: TRBJ2-1; size: NA; V: TRBV5-1; D: NA; CDR3: CASNGGDSYNEQFF; DNA: TGCGCCAGCAATGGCGGGGACTCCTACAATGAGCAGTTCTTC
J: TRBJ1-2; size: NA; V: TRBV14; D: NA; CDR3: CASSQDLDPFYGYTF; DNA: TGTGCCAGCAGCCAAGATCTTGACCCTTTCTATGGCTACACCTTC
J: TRBJ2-7; size: many; V: TRBV7-3; D: NA; CDR3: CASSLSIDTTTKQYF; DNA: TGTGCCAGCAGCTTAAGTATCGACACAACTACGAAGCAGTACTTC
J: TRBJ1-1; size: NA; V: TRBV7-2; D: NA; CDR3: CASSLGGNMNTEAFF; DNA: TGTGCCAGCAGCTTAGGAGGGAATATGAACACTGAAGCTTTCTTT
J: TRBJ2-1; size: many; V: TRBV5-1; D: NA; CDR3: CASSLEANYNEQFF; DNA: TGCGCCAGCAGCTTGGAGGCAAATTACAATGAGCAGTTCTTC